These 15 T cell receptor beta chains originate from one sample sequenced in a study of cytomegalovirus exposure and HLA in healthy donors. It was with 60 Vbeta and 13 Jbeta primers that the PCR ran. Data came from immunoSEQ multiplex PCR; TCRdb stores just in-frame clones and leaves some out. Of 170,000 or so clones in the sample, approximately 81% were seen once. Source material: PBMCs. The source of these receptors is a boy between 2 and 15 years old in good health and CMV-seronegative.

V and J are TRBV4-1 and TRBJ2-2; 12 bases map to TRBD1. The CDR3 loop spans 16 amino acids. The V segment lost 7 bases and the J segment 7 bases; nucleotides outside the gene matches: 10. Germline CDR1 reads MGHRA; CDR2 reads YSYEKL. CDR3 in amino acids: CASTRDRGLSHGELFF. CDR3 DNA sequence: TGCGCCAGCACACGGGACAGGGGGCTTTCTCACGGGGAGCTGTTTTTT.

The chain recombines TRBV7-9 with TRBJ1-2, with D possibly TRBD1 on 6 matching bases. With 5 bases removed from V and 3 bases from J, the gap between germline ends came to 16 bases. Germline loops: CDR1 SEHNR, CDR2 FQNEAQ (reference sequence). The CDR3 has 15 residues. The CDR3 DNA reads as TGTGCCAGCAGCCGACAGGTGGAGCCAGACTATGGCTACACCTTC. Translation: CASSRQVEPDYGYTF.

The rearrangement joins TRBV28 to TRBJ2-7; 9 bases fit TRBD1. The CDR3 contains 18 residues. The trim removed 6 bases at V and 3 bases at J, leaving 18 bases unmatched. The germline V gene has CDR1 MDHEN and CDR2 SYDVKM. CDR3 amino acids: CASSAPEYPGQGDYEQYF. The CDR3 bases are TGTGCCAGCAGCGCTCCCGAGTACCCGGGACAGGGTGACTACGAGCAGTACTTC.

The CDR3 coding sequence is TGTGCCAGCAGCTTAAGCGCCTCGGGGGACACTGAAGCTTTCTTT. Translating gives CASSLSASGDTEAFF. This sequence joins TRBV7-9 and TRBJ1-1; D is possibly TRBD1 (5 bases). The V gene's germline CDR1 is SEHNR and CDR2 FQNEAQ (reference sequence). CDR3 length equals 15 residues. Between the trimmed V and J ends, which lost 2 bases and 3 bases, there was a span of 13 bases.

The CDR3 DNA is TGTGCCAGCAGTTTGTTAGGTCTAGCGGGAGTCTACGAGCAGTACTTC. Protein sequence: CASSLLGLAGVYEQYF. The V call is TRBV6-5, the J call TRBJ2-7; 10 positions match TRBD2. J was trimmed by 3 bases and V by 4 bases; bases with no gene match: 9. From germline, CDR1 is MNHEY and CDR2 SVGAGI. This CDR3 region has 16 residues.

In DNA, the CDR3 is TGTGCCAGCAGCCCCCAGGCGGGAGGAAACACCATATATTTT. Protein: CASSPQAGGNTIYF. The chain combines TRBV6-6 with TRBJ1-3; D remains ambiguous. The V gene's germline CDR1 is MNHNY and CDR2 SVGAGI (reference sequence). This CDR3 is built from 14 residues. Trimming pared 6 bases from V and 4 bases from J, leaving 13 bases between.

The chain joins TRBV5-6 to TRBJ2-1, with D perhaps TRBD2 (6 bases). V shed 1 base and J shed 6 bases, with 17 bases lying between them. From germline, CDR1 is SGHDT and CDR2 YYEEEE. CDR3 length: 16 residues. CDR3 in DNA: TGTGCCAGCAGCTTGTTTTCCGGGAGACAATCCAATGAGCAGTTCTTC. Amino acids: CASSLFSGRQSNEQFF.

The chain has TRBV5-6 and TRBJ2-5; 8 nucleotides agree with TRBD1. From germline, CDR1 is SGHDT and CDR2 YYEEEE. The V segment lost 0 bases and the J segment 5 bases; nucleotides outside the gene matches: 3. The CDR3 extends over 14 amino acids. This CDR3 is CASSLATGEETQYF. CDR3 coding DNA: TGTGCCAGCAGCTTGGCGACAGGGGAGGAGACCCAGTACTTC.

V and J are TRBV6-5 and TRBJ2-2; TRBD1 aligns across 7 bases. From germline, CDR1 is MNHEY and CDR2 SVGAGI. Trimming at V came to 6 bases and at J to 7 bases, leaving 2 bases not matched to a gene. This CDR3 contains 12 residues. The CDR3 bases are TGTGCCAGCAGCAGACAGGGCGGGGAGCTGTTTTTT. It specifies CASSRQGGELFF.

This clone has a handful of counts. V and J are TRBV19 and TRBJ2-3, with 12 bases fitting TRBD2. The CDR3 has 16 amino acids. Germline V gene data show CDR1 as LNHDA and CDR2 as SQIVND (reference sequence). V lost 5 bases and J lost 3; bases outside the gene matches: 6. The CDR3 sequence: CASSSRLAGVTDTQYF. The CDR3 nucleotides read TGTGCCAGTAGTTCTCGACTAGCGGGAGTAACAGATACGCAGTATTTT.

This clone was counted a few times. The rearrangement links TRBV6-6 to TRBJ1-2, with D possibly TRBD1 on 6 matching bases. V lost 2 bases, J lost 7 bases, and 14 bases lay in between. Germline loops: CDR1 MNHNY, CDR2 SVGAGI (reference sequence). The CDR3 sequence is 14 residues long. This CDR3 reads CASSYDLGAIGYTF. The CDR3 DNA reads as TGTGCCAGCAGTTACGATCTGGGGGCGATTGGCTACACCTTC.

This clone has just a few counts. The rearrangement joins TRBV7-3 to TRBJ2-1; D remains ambiguous. V lost 0 bases and J lost 15, with 15 bases in between. Germline V CDR1 and CDR2: SGHTA, FQGTGA. There are 13 residues in the CDR3. The CDR3: CASSLTVRGKWFF. CDR3 nucleotide sequence: TGTGCCAGCAGCTTAACGGTCCGAGGAAAGTGGTTCTTC.

J is TRBJ2-1 and V is TRBV5-1; 10 bases align to TRBD2. V gave up 4 bases and J gave up 3 bases; unmatched junction bases: 7. Germline V gene sequence: CDR1 SGHRS, CDR2 YFSETQ. The CDR3 consists of 16 residues. CDR3 in DNA: TGCGCCAGCAGCCCCCGAACTAGCGGGAACTACAATGAGCAGTTCTTC. It codes for CASSPRTSGNYNEQFF.

The genes are TRBV7-9 and TRBJ1-5, with no clear D. The germline V gene encodes CDR1 SEHNR and CDR2 FQNEAQ (reference sequence). CDR3 length: 11 amino acids. V shed 8 bases and J shed 5 bases, with 7 bases lying between them. CDR3 amino acids: CASPLHQPQHF. The CDR3 coding sequence is TGTGCCAGCCCCCTACATCAGCCCCAGCATTTT. The variable domain in full, completed from reference TRBV7-9 and TRBJ1-5, reads DTGVSQNPRHKITKRGQNVTFRCDPISEHNRLYWYRQTLGQGPEFLTYFQNEAQLEKSRLLSDRFSAERPKGSFSTLEIQRTEQGDSAMYLCASPLHQPQHFGDGTRLSIL.

This clone was observed a single time. The rearrangement joins TRBV10-3 to TRBJ1-5; D is undetermined. Germline V gives CDR1 ENHRY, CDR2 SYGVKD. The CDR3 sequence is 14 residues long. V shed 3 bases and J shed 2 bases, with 8 bases lying between them. CDR3 sequence reads: CAISDREGNQPQHF. CDR3 nucleotides: TGTGCCATCAGTGATAGGGAGGGCAATCAGCCCCAGCATTTT.